This T cell receptor beta chain came from a study of blood T cell repertoires in COVID-19. Study-level information: Acute and convalescent COVID-19 specimens originated in the United States, Italy and Spain. T cells, B-cell-depleted T cells, or PBMCs provided the cDNA or gDNA that served as material.

This clone was recorded a few times. In the source study's methods: Cell counts per sample came from amplifying reference gene primers. Some clones are missing from TCRdb's copy, which holds only in-frame ones; the method was immunoSEQ multiplex PCR. V, J and clone size reflect that table, while D and trimming were determined from the DNA. The sample contains about 80,000 clones, approximately 82% of which appear only once. The V and J ends lost 6 bases and 6 bases, in that order; junction bases with no gene match: 5. The CDR3 loop spans 14 amino acids. The germline V gene has CDR1 KGHDR and CDR2 SFDVKD.

This receptor was obtained from a woman aged 70-85 years with acute or convalescent COVID-19. The sample taken for sequencing was peripheral blood. The genes are TRBV24-1 and TRBJ2-2; 8 bases match TRBD2. The CDR3 loop is CATSPGGPPGELFF. As DNA, the CDR3 is TGTGCCACCAGTCCGGGAGGGCCTCCCGGGGAGCTGTTTTTT.